What follows is one T cell receptor (beta chain) and its context. The antigen remains undetermined. The entry originates in a study of chemoradiotherapy in HPV16-positive cancers. Generated by immunoSEQ multiplex PCR, the TCRdb table keeps only in-frame clones and is missing some. The repertoire holds 3,500 to 4,500 clones, with approximately 72% as singletons. Broader study findings: Candidate HPV-specific clones and E7-related TCR motifs grew in tumor during treatment. Functional assays defining HPV-specific T cells used only a couple of HPV16-positive patients.

CDR3 size: 18 residues. The V end lost 5 bases, the J end lost 0 bases, and 19 bases lay between the germline ends. CDR1 and CDR2 from the germline V gene are LNHDA and SQIVND (reference sequence). Over chemoradiotherapy, repertoires were sampled more than once. The J gene is TRBJ1-4, the V gene TRBV19, with unresolved D. This sequence originates from a human donor with HPV-associated anogenital cancer. Sequencing used tumor tissue, obtained from a patient who underwent chemoradiotherapy. The CDR3 coding sequence is TGTGCCAGTAGTCACTCGGGCCGCTCCTTTGCAACTAATGAAAAACTGTTTTTT. Encoded protein: CASSHSGRSFATNEKLFF.